This TCR beta chain was retrieved from a study of T cell responses to AZD1222 COVID-19 vaccine. Study-level background: Second doses at about 4 or about 12 weeks were pooled. Study-wide results and limits: No repertoire was sampled before or during the peak T cell response, only after it.

Method: immunoSEQ multiplex PCR; TCRdb's copy keeps in-frame clones and lacks some. The repertoire holds about 100,000 clones, with about nine tenths as singletons. This CDR3 contains 14 residues. The germline V gene encodes CDR1 MDHEN and CDR2 SYDVKM. V gave up 6 bases and J gave up 3 bases, with 11 bases separating them. For this clone: The target antigen is unknown.

This clonotype was sampled from an adult in good health. V usage is TRBV28 and J usage is TRBJ2-2; D ambiguous. The material was peripheral blood, obtained on day 0 of AZD1222 vaccination. The CDR3 DNA is TGTGCCAGCAGGCTAGGACCCTACACCGGGGAGCTGTTTTTT. Translated: CASRLGPYTGELFF.